The 10 T cell receptor beta chains given below trace back to one sample, sequenced in a study of beta chain features in type 1 diabetes. Their antigens remain unidentified. Study outcomes and limitations: When Type 1 diabetes patients were examined, their TCRB CDR3s proved moderately but significantly shorter in all four CD4+ subsets.

Every bit of the isolated RNA underwent reverse transcription, so sequencing read expressed TCRB transcripts. Assay: immunoSEQ multiplex PCR; the TCRdb copy retains only in-frame clones and omits some. The data show roughly 160,000 clones, about 8.1% seen once. The specimen was central memory CD4+ T cells from blood. These receptors were collected from a woman between 18 and 29 years old with type 1 diabetes.

This clone was found a few times. The V and J genes are TRBV29-1 and TRBJ1-4, with D possibly being TRBD1 (6 bases). This CDR3 has 13 amino acids. Germline lookup yields CDR1 SQVTM and CDR2 ANQGSEA. Trimming removed 6 bases from V and 8 bases from J, with 16 bases in between. The CDR3 loop is CSVQQGGTEKLFF. CDR3 coding DNA: TGCAGCGTGCAACAGGGTGGTACGGAAAAACTGTTTTTT.

This clone occurred a few times. V gene TRBV7-2 combines with J gene TRBJ2-3; D unresolved. The ends were cut back, 3 bases at V and 0 bases at J, with 7 bases in the middle. Germline CDR1 is SGHTA and CDR2 is FQGNSA. The CDR3 covers 14 residues. CDR3 amino acids: CASSLAPSTDTQYF. CDR3 bases: TGTGCCAGCAGCTTGGCCCCTAGCACAGATACGCAGTATTTT.

V gene TRBV28 combines with J gene TRBJ2-7; D is uncertain. The V and J ends lost 6 bases and 6 bases respectively, with 9 bases between them. CDR1 and CDR2 from the germline V gene are MDHEN and SYDVKM. The CDR3 extends over 11 amino acids. For the CDR3, the DNA is TGTGCCAGCAGCCTCACGAGCGAGCAGTACTTC. Its translation is CASSLTSEQYF.

This chain uses TRBV7-9 with TRBJ2-1; possibly TRBD2 for D (6 bases). The CDR3 is made up of 14 amino acids. The V and J ends lost 5 bases and 2 bases respectively, with 10 bases between them. CDR1 is SEHNR, CDR2 FQNEAQ, per germline (reference sequence). CDR3 coding DNA: TGTGCCAGCAGCCCAGCGGGCACCTACAATGAGCAGTTCTTC. Translated: CASSPAGTYNEQFF.

The chain has TRBV6-1 and TRBJ1-2, with TRBD1 as a possible D gene (5 bases). The germline V and J ends were trimmed by 0 bases and 2 bases, with 7 bases remaining between them. The CDR3 sequence is 14 residues long. Germline V gene sequence: CDR1 MNHNS, CDR2 SASEGT. The CDR3 here is CASSEAWGNYGYTF. CDR3 sequence (DNA): TGTGCCAGCAGTGAAGCCTGGGGCAACTATGGCTACACCTTC.

The chain recombines TRBV5-1 with TRBJ1-1, with TRBD1 matching over 9 bases. The trim removed 4 bases at V and 1 base at J, leaving 5 bases unmatched. Germline V gene lookup returns CDR1 SGHRS and CDR2 YFSETQ. The CDR3 totals 15 residues. CDR3 amino acids: CASSRTQGANTEAFF. The CDR3, as DNA: TGCGCCAGCAGCAGGACACAGGGGGCGAACACTGAAGCTTTCTTT.

The chain couples TRBV7-2 to TRBJ1-6; D is unclear. This CDR3 is 15 amino acids long. V gave up 5 bases and J gave up 10 bases, with 18 bases separating them. From germline, CDR1 is SGHTA and CDR2 FQGNSA. The CDR3 here is CASSNPGEGGSPLHF. In DNA form, the CDR3 reads TGTGCCAGCAGCAACCCTGGGGAGGGTGGATCACCCCTCCACTTT.

This clone has just a few counts. The chain links TRBV28 to TRBJ2-5; TRBD2 agrees at 11 bases. V was clipped by 7 bases and J by 5 bases; unmatched bases: 21. This CDR3 has 19 amino acids. Germline loops: CDR1 MDHEN, CDR2 SYDVKM. The CDR3 DNA reads as TGTGCCAGCACCCCCGAGGGGTCTAGCGGGGGGTTATTGCGGGAGACCCAGTACTTC. Protein product: CASTPEGSSGGLLRETQYF.

J is TRBJ1-1 and V is TRBV5-1; the D gene is possibly TRBD1 (6 bases). The CDR3 length is 15 residues. V lost 0 bases, J lost 1 base, and 10 bases lay in between. CDR1 is SGHRS, CDR2 YFSETQ, per germline. Here the CDR3 DNA reads TGCGCCAGCAGCTTGGGAGGGGGAGCGAACACTGAAGCTTTCTTT. Encoded protein: CASSLGGGANTEAFF.

This clone was detected only a few times. The chain recombines TRBV28 with TRBJ2-3; 7 bases line up with TRBD2. The germline gives CDR1 MDHEN, CDR2 SYDVKM. This CDR3 has 14 amino acids. V trimming: 5 bases; J trimming: 6 bases; junction bases outside the gene matches: 8. The CDR3 DNA is TGTGCCAGCAGTGGGGGAGGGGAGAGGGATACGCAGTATTTT. This codes for CASSGGGERDTQYF.